One sample yielded the 5 T cell receptor beta chains listed below, sequenced in a study of a mutant IDH1 vaccine in newly diagnosed glioma. Method: immunoSEQ multiplex PCR; TCRdb's copy keeps in-frame clones and lacks some. The profile shows 110,000 or so clones, about nine tenths of them singletons. Time point: week 11, during vaccination. A single vaccine dose contained 300 ug of mutant IDH1 20-mer peptide, and topical imiquimod was used with it. No antigen has been identified for these receptors. The specimen comprised PBMCs, sampled from a glioma patient whose treatment included an IDH1 peptide vaccine. These receptors all stem from a woman aged 50 to 60 with glioma.

This clone was seen just once. The chain joins TRBV6-1 to TRBJ2-6; D perhaps matches TRBD1 (6 bases). The germline V gene encodes CDR1 MNHNS and CDR2 SASEGT. The germline V and J ends were trimmed by 4 bases and 0 bases, with 13 bases remaining between them. The CDR3 spans 17 residues. CDR3 bases: TGTGCCAGCAGTGGGAGGACAGCTCGCTCTGGGGCCAACGTCCTGACTTTC. Translating it yields CASSGRTARSGANVLTF.

The CDR3 sequence is CASSPGTPKRNTF. In DNA, the CDR3 is TGTGCCAGTAGTCCCGGGACCCCCAAGAGGAACACCTTC. The rearrangement links TRBV19 to TRBJ1-2; tentatively, D is TRBD1 (5 bases). V lost 5 bases and J 12 bases, leaving 19 bases between the germline ends. CDR3 size: 13 residues. Germline V gives CDR1 LNHDA, CDR2 SQIVND (reference sequence).

The genes are TRBV5-1 and TRBJ1-4; no clear D gene. V lost 4 bases, J lost 7 bases, and 23 bases lay in between. The CDR3 has 17 residues. From germline, CDR1 is SGHRS and CDR2 YFSETQ. This chain's CDR3 is CASSLYTATRGVEKLFF. As DNA, the CDR3 is TGCGCCAGCAGCCTATACACCGCGACAAGAGGCGTTGAAAAACTGTTTTTT.

V gene TRBV7-2 combines with J gene TRBJ2-5; D may be TRBD1 (5 bases). The J call is in doubt because the DNA end fits TRBJ2-7 better. CDR3 length: 18 residues. CDR1 and CDR2 (germline): SGHTA, FQGNSA. The CDR3, as DNA: TGTGCCAGCAGCTTAGATGGGGCATGGAGTTCGGAAATTTCCGAGCAGTACTTC. Its translation is CASSLDGAWSSEISEQYF.

The rearrangement links TRBV29-1 to TRBJ2-3, with 14 bases fitting TRBD2. J lost 4 bases, V lost 7 bases, and 19 bases had no gene match. The length of the CDR3 is 19 residues. Per the germline V gene, CDR1 is SQVTM and CDR2 is ANQGSEA. The CDR3 region is CSAGLGGPGLAGVSDTQYF. CDR3 sequence (DNA): TGCAGCGCAGGCCTGGGGGGTCCGGGACTAGCGGGAGTCTCAGATACGCAGTATTTT.